This T cell receptor (beta chain) emerged from a study of blood T cell repertoires in COVID-19. Germline loops: CDR1 SGHRS, CDR2 YFSETQ. This CDR3 contains 17 residues. V lost 0 bases to trimming and J lost 1 base; unmatched junction nucleotides: 6. Libraries were prepared by immunoSEQ multiplex PCR; TCRdb keeps only in-frame clonotypes and omits some of them. Of 45,000 to 70,000 clones listed, roughly 80% are singletons. Sequenced input: peripheral blood. The TCR was taken from a woman in her fifties or sixties with acute or convalescent COVID-19. The genes are TRBV5-1 and TRBJ1-1, with 10 positions matching TRBD1. The CDR3 nucleotides read TGCGCCAGCAGCTTGGCCGGGGGACAGGGGACGAACACTGAAGCTTTCTTT. This translates into CASSLAGGQGTNTEAFF.